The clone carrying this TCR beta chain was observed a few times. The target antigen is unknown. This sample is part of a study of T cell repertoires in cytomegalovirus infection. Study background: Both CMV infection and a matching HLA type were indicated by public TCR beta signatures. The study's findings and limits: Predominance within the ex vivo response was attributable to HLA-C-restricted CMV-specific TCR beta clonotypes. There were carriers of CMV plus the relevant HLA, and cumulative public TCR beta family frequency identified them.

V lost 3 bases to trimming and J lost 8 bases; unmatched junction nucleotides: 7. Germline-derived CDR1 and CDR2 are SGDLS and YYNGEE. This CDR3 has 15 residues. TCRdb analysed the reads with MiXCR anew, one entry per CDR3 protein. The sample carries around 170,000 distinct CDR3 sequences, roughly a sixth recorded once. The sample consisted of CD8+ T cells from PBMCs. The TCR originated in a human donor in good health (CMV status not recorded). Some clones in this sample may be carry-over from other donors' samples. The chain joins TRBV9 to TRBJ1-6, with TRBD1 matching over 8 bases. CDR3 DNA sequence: TGTGCCAGCAGCGACTGGACAGGGCTTGATTCACCCCTCCACTTT. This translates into CASSDWTGLDSPLHF.